The source of this TCR beta chain is a study of neurological immune-mediated disorders. Broader study findings: Expanded clones shared no identical CDR3 amino acid sequences across subjects, which suggested private TCR-beta repertoires in all groups.

Time point indicated: longitudinal time-point 2. A total of 2 million PBMCs stored at -80 degrees C provided the unsorted libraries. Synthesis of cDNA was performed by 5'RACE using 10-nucleotide random UMIs. TCRdb analysed the 5' RACE reads with MiXCR anew, one entry per CDR3 protein. Of around 90,000 distinct CDR3 sequences listed, about 13% are singletons. CDR3 length: 12 amino acids. V lost 4 bases and J 9 bases, leaving 9 bases between the germline ends. CDR1 LGHDT and CDR2 YNNKEL come from the germline V gene (reference sequence). This clonotype came up many times. As yet, its antigen is unknown. The chain joins TRBV3-1 to TRBJ2-2; possibly TRBD1 for D (5 bases). The source of this sequence is a female donor with HTLV-1-associated myelopathy (HAM/TSP). The sample was PBMCs. CDR3 sequence: CASSPLGRELFF. For the CDR3, the DNA is TGTGCCAGCAGCCCTTTGGGGCGGGAGCTGTTTTTT.